What follows is one T cell receptor beta chain and its context. Its antigen is as yet unknown. This record comes from a study of cytomegalovirus exposure and HLA in healthy donors. Study results and limitations: Across donors, sequencing depth was assumed by presence/absence analyses to be roughly uniform.

PCR used 60 Vbeta primers and 13 Jbeta primers. As handled by the study authors: The count from a later analysis was about 80 million unique TCR beta chains, about 9.9 million of them shared. The repertoire was sequenced with immunoSEQ multiplex PCR; TCRdb's copy has only in-frame clones and lacks some. The DNA gave D and trimming, while V, J and clone size come from that table. The data show more than 100,000 clones, more than 60% seen once. V gave up 1 base and J gave up 6 bases; unmatched junction bases: 15. The CDR3 has 18 residues. Germline assignment: CDR1 KGHSH and CDR2 LQKENI. The donors (healthy individuals) were bone marrow donors. Despite likely unrecorded immune exposures, the donors were nominally healthy at the time of sampling.

The specimen was PBMCs. The TCR sequence derives from a woman aged 40 to 50 in good health and CMV-seronegative. The chain uses TRBV18 and TRBJ2-7, with TRBD2 matching over 10 bases. The chain's CDR3 is CASSPRMGLASGRSEQYF. CDR3 DNA: TGTGCCAGCTCACCACGGATGGGTTTGGCTAGCGGGAGAAGCGAGCAGTACTTC.